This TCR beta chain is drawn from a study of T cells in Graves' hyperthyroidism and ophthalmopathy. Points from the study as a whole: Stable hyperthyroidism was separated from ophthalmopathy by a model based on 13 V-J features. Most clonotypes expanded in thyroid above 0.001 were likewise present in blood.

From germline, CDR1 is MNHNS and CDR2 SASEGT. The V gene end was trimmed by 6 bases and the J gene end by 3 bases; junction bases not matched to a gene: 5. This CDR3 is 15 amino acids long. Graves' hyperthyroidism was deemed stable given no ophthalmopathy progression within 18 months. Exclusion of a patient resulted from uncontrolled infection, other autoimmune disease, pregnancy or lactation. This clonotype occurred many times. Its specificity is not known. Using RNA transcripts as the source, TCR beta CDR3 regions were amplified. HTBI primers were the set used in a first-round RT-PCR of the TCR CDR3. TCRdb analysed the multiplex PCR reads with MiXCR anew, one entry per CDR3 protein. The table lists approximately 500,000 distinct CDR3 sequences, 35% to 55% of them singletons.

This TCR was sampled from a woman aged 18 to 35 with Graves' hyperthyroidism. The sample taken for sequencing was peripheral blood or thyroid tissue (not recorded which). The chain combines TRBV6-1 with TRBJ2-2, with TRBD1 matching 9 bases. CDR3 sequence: CASSLGQGYTGELFF. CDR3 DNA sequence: TGTGCCAGCAGCCTAGGACAGGGGTACACCGGGGAGCTGTTTTTT.